The entry below describes one TCR beta chain. Its target is not known. This entry belongs to a study of T cell repertoires in aging, cancer and after chemotherapy. Study-level background: Pre- and post-chemotherapy samples were paired from glioblastoma patients treated with temozolomide-based therapy. Study-wide results and limits: Rebound thymic output was suggested by rising median generation probability during chemotherapy in each cancer cohort.

The template was genomic DNA from peripheral blood, not RNA. A mixed TRB-A/B primer pool amplified rearranged TRB by multiplex touch-down PCR. TCRdb itself ran the multiplex PCR reads through MiXCR, one entry per CDR3 protein. The sample lists just under 2,500 distinct CDR3 sequences, about 25% occurring once. The CDR3 loop spans 14 amino acids. Germline V gene data show CDR1 as MDHEN and CDR2 as SYDVKM. Losses at the gene ends were 6 bases for V and 6 bases for J; bases not matched to a gene: 7. The chain employs TRBV28 and TRBJ2-2; TRBD1 matches 7 bases. The TCR comes from a human donor with a solid tumor. Specimen: blood. The CDR3 sequence is CASSRQGGAGELFF. The DNA of the CDR3 is TGTGCCAGCAGCCGACAGGGCGGAGCCGGGGAGCTGTTTTTT.